These 21 T cell receptor beta chains came from one sample sequenced in a study of blood T cell repertoires in COVID-19. Only in-frame clones appear in the TCRdb table, and some are missing; sequencing was by immunoSEQ multiplex PCR. The sample lists about 250,000 clones, approximately 85% occurring once. Input material: peripheral blood. The origin of the receptors is a man over 45 with COVID-19, enrolled during active disease.

This chain uses TRBV30 with TRBJ1-6, with no clear D. This CDR3 has 15 residues. The V end lost 0 bases, the J end lost 0 bases, and 6 bases lay between the germline ends. Germline CDR1 is GTSNPN and CDR2 is SVGIG (reference sequence). The CDR3 region has the DNA TGTGCCTGGAGTGTTTCGAGCTCCTATAATTCACCCCTCCACTTT. This encodes CAWSVSSSYNSPLHF.

The rearrangement uses TRBV24-1 and TRBJ2-1, with no clear D. The CDR3 spans 15 residues. The germline V gene encodes CDR1 KGHDR and CDR2 SFDVKD. Deletions cut 0 bases from V and 0 bases from J, with 5 bases between. The chain's CDR3 is CATSDLKSSYNEQFF. The DNA of the CDR3 is TGTGCCACCAGTGATTTGAAGAGCTCCTACAATGAGCAGTTCTTC.

The chain is built from TRBV10-3 and TRBJ1-1, with 9 bases fitting TRBD1. The CDR3 covers 14 residues. Germline-derived CDR1 and CDR2 are ENHRY and SYGVKD. Germline trimming cut 2 bases from V and 11 bases from J; bases unmatched to any gene: 9. CDR3: CAISEPKGTGRAFF. The CDR3 DNA follows: TGTGCCATCAGTGAGCCGAAGGGGACAGGGAGGGCTTTCTTT.

Notes on this clone: Other DNA sequences in the same sample also yield this CDR3. The V call is TRBV29-1, the J call TRBJ1-1; possibly TRBD1 for D (5 bases). V lost 4 bases and J 1 base, leaving 7 bases between the germline ends. This CDR3 comprises 12 residues. Germline CDR1 SQVTM, CDR2 ANQGSEA. CDR3 DNA sequence: TGCAGCGTTGGGCAGGGGAACACTGAAGCTTTCTTT. It specifies CSVGQGNTEAFF.

V gene TRBV7-8 combines with J gene TRBJ2-6, with 8 bases fitting TRBD1. The CDR3 has 17 amino acids. Germline CDR1 is SGHVS and CDR2 is FQNEAQ. Losses at the gene ends were 2 bases for V and 3 bases for J; bases not matched to a gene: 6. CDR3 region: CASSLQGARGGANVLTF. CDR3 DNA: TGTGCCAGCAGCTTACAGGGGGCGCGAGGTGGGGCCAACGTCCTGACTTTC.

V and J are TRBV5-1 and TRBJ1-5, with D possibly matching TRBD1 (5 bases). Germline V gene data show CDR1 as SGHRS and CDR2 as YFSETQ. This CDR3 has 16 residues. Between the trimmed V and J ends, which lost 0 bases and 2 bases, there was a span of 12 bases. For the CDR3, the DNA is TGCGCCAGCAGCTTGGGAGCGACAGACGGCAATCAGCCCCAGCATTTT. Translation gives CASSLGATDGNQPQHF.

The chain is built from TRBV5-1 and TRBJ2-3; no definite D call. The CDR3 consists of 12 residues. Germline V gives CDR1 SGHRS, CDR2 YFSETQ. Between the trimmed V and J ends, which lost 0 bases and 9 bases, there was a span of 8 bases. The CDR3 reads CASSLVAETQYF. CDR3 in DNA: TGCGCCAGCAGCTTGGTTGCGGAGACGCAGTATTTT. Full variable domain (rest looked up from reference TRBV5-1 and TRBJ2-3): KAGVTQTPRYLIKTRGQQVTLSCSPISGHRSVSWYQQTPGQGLQFLFEYFSETQRNKGNFPGRFSGRQFSNSRSEMNVSTLELGDSALYLCASSLVAETQYFGPGTRLTVL.

The CDR3 coding sequence is TGTGCCAGCAGGACAGGGGGCAATGGCTACACCTTC. Protein sequence: CASRTGGNGYTF. V is TRBV27 and J is TRBJ1-2; 10 positions match TRBD1. V trimming: 6 bases; J trimming: 6 bases; junction bases outside the gene matches: 1. CDR3 length: 12 amino acids. The germline CDR1 and CDR2 sequences are MNHEY and SMNVEV (reference sequence).

CDR3: CASSLTRDQPQHF. CDR3 DNA sequence: TGTGCCAGCAGTTTAACGAGGGATCAGCCCCAGCATTTT. The chain employs TRBV27 and TRBJ1-5; unclear D gene. The V end lost 2 bases, the J end lost 5 bases, and 7 bases lay between the germline ends. The CDR3 is made up of 13 amino acids. The V gene's germline CDR1 is MNHEY and CDR2 SMNVEV (reference sequence).

CDR3 residues: CASSFGGRTDTQYF. In nucleotides, the CDR3 is TGTGCCAGCAGCTTCGGGGGTCGCACAGATACGCAGTATTTT. The chain is built from TRBV5-4 and TRBJ2-3, with D tentatively TRBD2 (6 bases). In germline, CDR1 is SGHNT, CDR2 YYREEE (reference sequence). This CDR3 is 14 amino acids long. Trimming pared 2 bases from V and 1 base from J, leaving 8 bases between.

The count of this clone is one. The J gene is TRBJ2-1, the V gene TRBV13; 10 bases fit TRBD2. The germline V gene has CDR1 PRHDT and CDR2 FYEKMQ (reference sequence). The CDR3 extends over 19 amino acids. The J segment lost 0 bases and the V segment lost 5 bases, leaving 13 bases of the junction unmatched. The CDR3 loop is CASSQSRTSGDLSYNEQFF. The DNA of the CDR3 is TGTGCCAGCAGCCAGAGTCGGACTAGCGGTGACCTCTCCTACAATGAGCAGTTCTTC. The full variable domain, in which reference TRBV13 and TRBJ2-1 provide the parts outside the CDR3, is AAGVIQSPRHLIKEKRETATLKCYPIPRHDTVYWYQQGPGQDPQFLISFYEKMQSDKGSIPDRFSAQQFSDYHSELNMSSLELGDSALYFCASSQSRTSGDLSYNEQFFGPGTRLTVL.

The chain recombines TRBV16 with TRBJ1-5; D gene uncertain. The germline V gene has CDR1 KGHSY and CDR2 FQNENV. Trimming took 0 bases from V and 1 from J, leaving 4 bases between them. This CDR3 contains 14 residues. CDR3 sequence (DNA): TGTGCCAGCAGCCAATCGCGAAGCAATCAGCCCCAGCATTTT. Amino acids: CASSQSRSNQPQHF. Looking up the rest from reference TRBV16 and TRBJ1-5 gives the full variable domain: GEEVAQTPKHLVRGEGQKAKLYCAPIKGHSYVFWYQQVLKNEFKFLISFQNENVFDETGMPKERFSAKCLPNSPCSLEIQATKLEDSAVYFCASSQSRSNQPQHFGDGTRLSIL.

Concerning this clone: One end of the junction fails to match germline, which may point to a read error. The V gene is TRBV6-2 or TRBV6-3, the J gene TRBJ2-7; the match to TRBD1 covers 7 bases. Germline V lookup: CDR1 MNHEY, CDR2 SVGEGT. CDR3 size: 14 residues. The CDR3 DNA follows: TGTGCCAGCAGTAACTCCGGGACAGCCTACGAGCAGTACTTC. It encodes CASSNSGTAYEQYF.

The CDR3 sequence: CASKPTGVSSYEQYF. The CDR3 nucleotides are TGTGCCAGCAAACCCACGGGGGTGAGCTCCTACGAGCAGTACTTC. The rearrangement joins TRBV28 to TRBJ2-7; tentative D call: TRBD2 (6 bases). Germline assignment: CDR1 MDHEN and CDR2 SYDVKM. The V gene lost 7 bases and the J gene lost 0 bases, with 16 bases spanning the gap. The CDR3 contains 15 residues.

The chain uses TRBV5-5 and TRBJ1-1; 10 nucleotides agree with TRBD1. The CDR3 runs to 13 residues. Germline assignment: CDR1 SGHKS and CDR2 YYEKEE (reference sequence). V shed 4 bases, J shed 10 bases, and the junction held 7 bases outside the gene matches. CDR3 nucleotide sequence: TGTGCCAGCAGCCCCGACAGGGGGCGTATAGCTTTCTTT. Protein: CASSPDRGRIAFF.

This chain uses TRBV30 with TRBJ1-3, with 8 bases that match TRBD1. CDR1 and CDR2 from the germline V gene are GTSNPN and SVGIG (reference sequence). CDR3 length: 15 amino acids. V dropped 5 bases and J dropped 4; count of bases not matched to a gene: 10. The CDR3 DNA reads as TGTGCCTGGGGCAGGGGCAGGGGGCCGGGAAACACCATATATTTT. Translated, it gives CAWGRGRGPGNTIYF.

The chain uses TRBV9 and TRBJ1-6, with 10 bases aligning to TRBD1. Germline values: CDR1 SGDLS, CDR2 YYNGEE. J gave up 9 bases and V 3 bases, and 3 bases lay outside the gene matches. CDR3 length: 14 amino acids. CDR3 sequence: CASSAGTGVSPLHF. The CDR3 nucleotides read TGTGCCAGCAGCGCCGGGACAGGGGTTTCACCCCTCCACTTT.

This clone was counted many times. The V and J genes are TRBV6-5 and TRBJ2-2; D not resolved. This CDR3 region has 13 residues. Trimming left V 10 bases short and J 3 bases short, with 12 bases between. The germline V gene encodes CDR1 MNHEY and CDR2 SVGAGI. The chain's CDR3 is CATTGGYTGELFF. The CDR3 nucleotides read TGTGCCACTACTGGCGGTTACACCGGGGAGCTGTTTTTT.

This chain links TRBV19 with TRBJ2-1; D gene unclear. Germline V gene sequence: CDR1 LNHDA, CDR2 SQIVND (reference sequence). The CDR3 has 14 amino acids. V gave up 4 bases and J gave up 3 bases, with 10 bases separating them. The DNA of the CDR3 is TGTGCCAGTAGTAGGGCAGGTTTCTACAATGAGCAGTTCTTC. Translating it yields CASSRAGFYNEQFF.

This chain links TRBV7-9 with TRBJ1-2, with no clear D. Trimming stripped 4 bases from V and 2 bases from J, with 11 bases between. The germline V gene encodes CDR1 SEHNR and CDR2 FQNEAQ (reference sequence). This CDR3 region has 14 residues. The DNA for the CDR3 is TGTGCCAGCAGCTCGGCGGGCAGAAACTATGGCTACACCTTC. Translated, it gives CASSSAGRNYGYTF.

J is TRBJ1-2 and V is TRBV6-2 or TRBV6-3; TRBD1 is a possible D gene (6 bases). Germline values: CDR1 MNHEY, CDR2 SVGEGT. This CDR3 region has 16 residues. V was cut by 5 bases and J by 2 bases, with 18 bases left in between. The CDR3 coding sequence is TGTGCCAGCAGTACACGACCTCCGACAGGCAACTATGGCTACACCTTC. This gives the protein CASSTRPPTGNYGYTF.